This T cell receptor beta chain was profiled in a study of blood T cell repertoires in COVID-19. At the level of the study: COVID-19 samples, acute and convalescent, were from the United States, Italy and Spain. T cells, B-cell-depleted T cells, or PBMCs supplied cDNA or gDNA.

Under the authors' procedure: Reference gene primer amplification gave estimated nucleated cell counts. Profiling relied on immunoSEQ multiplex PCR, and the TCRdb table lists in-frame clones only, not all of them. D and trimming come from the DNA, and the V and J calls and clone size come from that table. The sample has some 400,000 clones, nearly 90% seen once. Unmatched junction bases numbered 6, after V lost 4 bases and J lost 6 bases. Germline CDR1 is MNHEY and CDR2 is SVGAGI. CDR3 length equals 14 residues. Remarks on this clone: Other DNA sequences from this sample encode an identical CDR3 as well.

The sample taken for sequencing was peripheral blood. The chain recombines TRBV6-5 with TRBJ2-7; 10 bases fit TRBD2. This receptor was taken from a man younger than 35 with active or convalescent COVID-19. This chain's CDR3 is CASSFLAGAREQYF. DNA of the CDR3: TGTGCCAGCAGTTTCCTAGCGGGAGCTCGCGAGCAGTACTTC.